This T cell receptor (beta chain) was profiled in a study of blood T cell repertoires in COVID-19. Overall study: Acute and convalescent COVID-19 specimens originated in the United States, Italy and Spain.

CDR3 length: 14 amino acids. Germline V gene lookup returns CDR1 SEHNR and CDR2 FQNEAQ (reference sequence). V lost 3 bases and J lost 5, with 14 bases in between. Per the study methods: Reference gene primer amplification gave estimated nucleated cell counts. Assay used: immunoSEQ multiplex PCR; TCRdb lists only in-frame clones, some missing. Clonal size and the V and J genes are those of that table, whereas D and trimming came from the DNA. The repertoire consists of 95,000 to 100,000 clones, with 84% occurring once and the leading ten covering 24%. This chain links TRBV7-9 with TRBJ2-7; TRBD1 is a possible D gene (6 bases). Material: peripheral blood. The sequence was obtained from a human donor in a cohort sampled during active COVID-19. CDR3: CASSFGQGTDEQYF. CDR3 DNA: TGTGCCAGCAGCTTTGGGCAGGGGACCGACGAGCAGTACTTC.